There are many counts of the clone carrying this TCR beta chain. Sequencing libraries for TCR beta were prepared with iRepertoire HTBI primers and Arm-PCR of CDR3 regions. TCRdb analysed the multiplex PCR reads with MiXCR anew, one entry per CDR3 protein. The sample contains 400,000 to 500,000 distinct CDR3 sequences, around 17% of which appear only once. V was trimmed by 4 bases and J by 4 bases, leaving 13 bases between them. CDR3 length: 13 amino acids. Germline V gene lookup returns CDR1 DFQATT and CDR2 SNEGSKA (reference sequence). Time point indicated: newly diagnosed GD, antithyroid drugs for less than 3 months. RNA extracted from PBMCs served as the sequencing template. The source of the sample is a study of regulatory T cells in long-lasting Graves disease. This sample was shared with a second study, whose subject was T cells in Graves' hyperthyroidism and ophthalmopathy. From that second work: Among clonotypes expanded in thyroid above 0.001, most were also found in blood.

The TCR was taken from a young woman with Graves disease. The J gene is TRBJ1-1, the V gene TRBV20-1, with D tentatively TRBD1 (6 bases). The material was peripheral blood mononuclear cells (PBMCs), obtained at new diagnosis, from a patient treated with antithyroid drugs. The CDR3 DNA is TGCAGTGCTACAGGGGAGGTACGCACTGAAGCTTTCTTT. Translated: CSATGEVRTEAFF.